This TCR beta chain appears in the sequencing data of a study of shared clonotypes between healthy human individuals. The CD4+ fraction was divided into a CD45RA+ naive subset and a CD45RA-negative memory subset. Original handling: Junction-only sequences without quality scores were provided by ImmunoSEQ, so filtering was different. TCRdb's copy holds only in-frame clones and misses some; the assay was immunoSEQ multiplex PCR. The V and J calls and clone size are taken from that table; D and trimming were inferred from the DNA. The repertoire holds about 2.4 million clones, with 80% to 95% as singletons. The receptor comes from a man between 18 and 35 years old in good health. Some clones in this sample may be carry-over from other donors' samples. The sequenced material came from naive CD4+ T cells from PBMCs. Subset here: CD45RA+ positively selected.

The CDR3 DNA sequence: TGTGCCATCAGTGCCGGGACTTTTGAGAGCTCTGGAAACACCATATATTTT. Its protein is CAISAGTFESSGNTIYF. V is TRBV10-3 and J is TRBJ1-3, with TRBD1 as a possible D gene (5 bases). The germline gives CDR1 ENHRY, CDR2 SYGVKD. Trimming took 4 bases from V and 0 from J, leaving 16 bases between them. The length of the CDR3 is 17 residues.